This is a list of T cell receptor beta chains from one sample in a study of cytomegalovirus exposure and HLA in healthy donors. Here immunoSEQ multiplex PCR was the method, and the copy in TCRdb shows in-frame clones only, minus some. This sample yields approximately 60,000 clones, of which 65% to 90% are seen a single time; roughly 4.5% belongs to the top ten. Sample: PBMCs. These receptors all stem from a young man in good health and CMV-seronegative. Both conserved end residues are part of each CDR3. A D gene is named only where the DNA matches it firmly.

D: -; V: TRBV10-3; J: TRBJ1-3; DNA: TGTGCCATCAGTGAGACTGGGACAACTGGAAACACCATATATTTT; CDR3: CAISETGTTGNTIYF
D: -; V: TRBV7-9; J: TRBJ1-2; DNA: TGTGCCAGCAGCTTAGGCGGCAGGGTTGGGGTGCAGGGCTATGGCTACACCTTC; CDR3: CASSLGGRVGVQGYGYTF
D: -; V: TRBV9; J: TRBJ1-6; DNA: TGTGCCAGCAGCACAGGCGGGGGGCTGACACCCCTCCACTTT; CDR3: CASSTGGGLTPLHF
D: TRBD1; V: TRBV19; J: TRBJ2-7; DNA: TGTGCCAGTAGTATGCGAGTAGGACAGGGGTCTTACGAGCAGTACTTC; CDR3: CASSMRVGQGSYEQYF
D: -; V: TRBV7-2; J: TRBJ1-4; DNA: TGTGCCAGCAGCCCCAGACGGGGGGGAGGGGAAAAACTGTTTTTT; CDR3: CASSPRRGGGEKLFF
D: TRBD2; V: TRBV4-3; J: TRBJ2-1; DNA: TGCGCCAGCAACTTAGGGGGCCTAGCGGGAGGTAGTGAGCAGTTCTTC; CDR3: CASNLGGLAGGSEQFF
D: -; V: TRBV5-6; J: TRBJ1-2; DNA: TGTGCCAGCAGCTTGGGCGGGTATAGCGTCGTCTACACCTTC; CDR3: CASSLGGYSVVYTF
D: TRBD2; V: TRBV7-3; J: TRBJ2-3; DNA: TGTGCCAGCAGCCCCGGGACTAGCGGGGGGTCTAGCACAGATACGCAGTATTTT; CDR3: CASSPGTSGGSSTDTQYF
D: TRBD1; V: TRBV5-1; J: TRBJ1-2; DNA: TGCGCCAGCAGCTTAGGAGGACAGGCTGCGTATGGCTACACCTTC; CDR3: CASSLGGQAAYGYTF
D: -; V: TRBV5-6; J: TRBJ2-7; DNA: TGTGCCAGCAGCCGGACATACTCCTACGAGCAGTACTTC; CDR3: CASSRTYSYEQYF
D: -; V: TRBV7-9; J: TRBJ1-2; DNA: TGTGCCAGCAGCATCGGGGGGGGCTTCCATGGCTACACCTTC; CDR3: CASSIGGGFHGYTF
D: TRBD2; V: TRBV5-1; J: TRBJ2-1; DNA: TGCGCCAGCCGCCCAGCGGGAGGGTACAATGAGCAGTTCTTC; CDR3: CASRPAGGYNEQFF
D: TRBD1; V: TRBV5-4; J: TRBJ1-1; DNA: TGTGCCAGCAGCTTCTCCCCGGGACAGGGGGCATACACTGAAGCTTTCTTT; CDR3: CASSFSPGQGAYTEAFF
D: TRBD2; V: TRBV9; J: TRBJ2-1; DNA: TGTGCCAGCAGCGTAGGCCCTAGCGGAGGGGATGAGCAGTTCTTC; CDR3: CASSVGPSGGDEQFF
D: -; V: TRBV7-2; J: TRBJ1-2; DNA: TGTGCCAGCACCCCCGACAGGCTCTATGGCTACACCTTC; CDR3: CASTPDRLYGYTF
D: TRBD1; V: TRBV11-2; J: TRBJ2-7; DNA: TGTGCCAGCAGCTTAGAACAGGGGGCGAACGAGCAGTACTTC; CDR3: CASSLEQGANEQYF
D: TRBD2; V: TRBV6-5; J: TRBJ2-1; DNA: TGTGCCAGCAGTAGACTAGCGCAAAACAATGAGCAGTTCTTC; CDR3: CASSRLAQNNEQFF
D: -; V: TRBV29-1; J: TRBJ1-1; DNA: TGCAGCGTGGGGGGGGGATACACTGAAGCTTTCTTT; CDR3: CSVGGGYTEAFF